This paragraph reports one TCR beta chain. For the second PCR, which ran for about 7 to 11 cycles, a sample-barcoded 5' primer and a J-beta primer mix were used. MiXCR, run by TCRdb on the 5' RACE reads, gives a single entry per CDR3 protein. The data contain about 1.1 million distinct CDR3 sequences, under 40% of them singletons. These data come from a study of blood T cells in healthy people across ages. CDR3 length: 14 residues. Germline V gene sequence: CDR1 DFQATT, CDR2 SNEGSKA (reference sequence). The V gene lost 2 bases and the J gene lost 2 bases, with 12 bases spanning the gap. The origin of this receptor is a man younger than 30 in good health. The rearrangement joins TRBV20-1 to TRBJ2-5, with a weak D call TRBD2 (5 bases). Material for sequencing was blood. CDR3 coding DNA: TGCAGTGCTAGAAGAGGGTCTACACAAGAGACCCAGTACTTC. It translates to CSARRGSTQETQYF.